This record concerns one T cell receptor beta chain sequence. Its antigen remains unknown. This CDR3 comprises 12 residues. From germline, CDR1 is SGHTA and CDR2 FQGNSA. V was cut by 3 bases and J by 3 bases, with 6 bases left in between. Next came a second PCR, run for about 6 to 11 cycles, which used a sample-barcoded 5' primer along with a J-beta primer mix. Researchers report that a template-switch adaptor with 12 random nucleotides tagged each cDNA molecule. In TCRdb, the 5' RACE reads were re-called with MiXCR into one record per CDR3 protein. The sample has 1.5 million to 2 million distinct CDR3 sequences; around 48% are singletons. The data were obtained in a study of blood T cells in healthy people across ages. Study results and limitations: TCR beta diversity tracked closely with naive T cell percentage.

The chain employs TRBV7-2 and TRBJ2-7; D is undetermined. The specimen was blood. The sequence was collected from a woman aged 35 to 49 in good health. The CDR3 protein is CASSFVNYEQYF. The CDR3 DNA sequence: TGTGCCAGCAGCTTCGTTAACTACGAGCAGTACTTC.